The 8 T cell receptor beta chains presented below share a single source sample, sequenced in a study of T cell changes during pregnancy in multiple sclerosis. The table came from immunoSEQ multiplex PCR; TCRdb's copy has only in-frame clones and leaves some out. This sample has about 120,000 clones, with 90% to 95% found just once. The sequencing here drew on peripheral blood, taken before pregnancy. The receptors here all came from a female donor with multiple sclerosis, enrolled in a pregnancy study.

Turning to this clone: Additional DNA sequences in this sample encode the identical CDR3. This sequence joins TRBV18 and TRBJ1-1, with 7 positions matching TRBD1. The junction had 4 bases not matched to a gene; V was cut back by 1 base and J by 5 bases. Germline V gene sequence: CDR1 KGHSH, CDR2 LQKENI. There are 14 residues in the CDR3. The chain's CDR3 is CASSPQGAGTEAFF. For the CDR3, the DNA is TGTGCCAGCTCACCACAGGGGGCGGGGACTGAAGCTTTCTTT. Using reference TRBV18 and TRBJ1-1 for the parts outside the CDR3, the full variable domain is NAGVMQNPRHLVRRRGQEARLRCSPMKGHSHVYWYRQLPEEGLKFMVYLQKENIIDESGMPKERFSAEFPKEGPSILRIQQVVRGDSAAYFCASSPQGAGTEAFFGQGTRLTVV.

V usage is TRBV5-1 and J usage is TRBJ2-2; D is perhaps TRBD2 (6 bases). Germline-derived CDR1 and CDR2 are SGHRS and YFSETQ. The ends were cut back, 5 bases at V and 1 base at J, with 15 bases in the middle. This CDR3 is 16 amino acids long. The CDR3 spells CASRPQVGRNTGELFF. The CDR3 DNA reads as TGCGCCAGCAGACCTCAGGTCGGGAGGAACACCGGGGAGCTGTTTTTT. Combining the CDR3 with reference TRBV5-1 and TRBJ2-2 gives the whole variable domain KAGVTQTPRYLIKTRGQQVTLSCSPISGHRSVSWYQQTPGQGLQFLFEYFSETQRNKGNFPGRFSGRQFSNSRSEMNVSTLELGDSALYLCASRPQVGRNTGELFFGEGSRLTVL.

V is TRBV28 and J is TRBJ2-2, with 8 nucleotides matching TRBD2. J gave up 6 bases and V 4 bases, and 10 bases lay outside the gene matches. The CDR3 covers 16 residues. CDR1 and CDR2 from the germline V gene are MDHEN and SYDVKM. The CDR3 bases are TGTGCCAGCAGTTCACCGCCGGGACTAGGGGCCGGGGAGCTGTTTTTT. It is translated as CASSSPPGLGAGELFF.

This sequence joins TRBV28 and TRBJ2-7; 9 positions match TRBD2. J gave up 1 base and V 7 bases, and 8 bases lay outside the gene matches. Germline V gene data show CDR1 as MDHEN and CDR2 as SYDVKM. CDR3 length equals 15 residues. This CDR3 is CASKGAGGKSYEQYF. The DNA for the CDR3 is TGTGCCAGCAAGGGGGCGGGAGGGAAATCCTACGAGCAGTACTTC. Based on the CDR3 plus reference TRBV28 and TRBJ2-7, the full variable domain is DVKVTQSSRYLVKRTGEKVFLECVQDMDHENMFWYRQDPGLGLRLIYFSYDVKMKEKGDIPEGYSVSREKKERFSLILESASTNQTSMYLCASKGAGGKSYEQYFGPGTRLTVT.

J is TRBJ2-1 and V is TRBV4-1, with D perhaps TRBD1 (6 bases). The CDR3 runs to 15 residues. V was clipped by 1 base and J by 8 bases, with 15 bases between them. The germline CDR1 and CDR2 sequences are MGHRA and YSYEKL. The chain's CDR3 is CASSQGGHMPDEQFF. The CDR3 DNA reads as TGCGCCAGCAGCCAAGGGGGACACATGCCCGATGAGCAGTTCTTC.

The chain is built from TRBV5-1 and TRBJ1-2, with 7 positions matching TRBD1. The trim removed 4 bases at V and 3 bases at J, leaving 12 bases unmatched. Looked up from germline, CDR1 is SGHRS and CDR2 is YFSETQ. The CDR3 runs to 16 residues. For the CDR3, the DNA is TGCGCCAGCAGCGTCGACAGGGCCGTCAATCACTATGGCTACACCTTC. Translated: CASSVDRAVNHYGYTF.

The chain joins TRBV5-1 to TRBJ2-5; D is undetermined. The germline V gene encodes CDR1 SGHRS and CDR2 YFSETQ. The CDR3 contains 11 residues. Trimming removed 0 bases at V and 12 bases at J, with 9 bases between. The CDR3 is CASSLEREEYF. The CDR3 region has the DNA TGCGCCAGCAGCTTGGAAAGAGAAGAGTACTTC.

The gene calls are TRBV5-5 and TRBJ2-7, with D maybe TRBD1 (7 bases). Germline CDR1 SGHKS, CDR2 YYEKEE (reference sequence). V was clipped by 0 bases and J by 2 bases, with 12 bases between them. This CDR3 region has 15 residues. The CDR3: CASSLGRDSPYEQYF. The CDR3 region has the DNA TGTGCCAGCAGCTTGGGGCGGGACAGTCCCTACGAGCAGTACTTC. The full variable domain, in which reference TRBV5-5 and TRBJ2-7 provide the parts outside the CDR3, is DAGVTQSPTHLIKTRGQQVTLRCSPISGHKSVSWYQQVLGQGPQFIFQYYEKEERGRGNFPDRFSARQFPNYSSELNVNALLLGDSALYLCASSLGRDSPYEQYFGPGTRLTVT.